These 4 T cell receptor beta chains were all obtained from the same sample, sequenced in a study of beta chain features in type 1 diabetes. The antigens for these receptors are not known. Study-level points and caveats: People with Type 1 diabetes carried modestly yet significantly shorter TCRB CDR3s in all four CD4+ subsets.

Of the isolated RNA, all was reverse transcribed, and so the sequenced material was expressed TCRB transcripts. Sequencing was performed with immunoSEQ multiplex PCR; in TCRdb, only in-frame clones are kept and a portion is missing. The sample lists about 340,000 clones, roughly a tenth seen once, with 0.95% to 1.1% in the top ten. Material for sequencing was central memory CD4+ T cells from blood. The receptors come from a man aged 25 to 40 with type 1 diabetes.

The CDR3 region has the DNA TGTGCCAGCAGCCTCGGCCAGGGGGCCCACAATGAGCAGTTCTTC. This codes for CASSLGQGAHNEQFF. The chain couples TRBV7-2 to TRBJ2-1, with 8 bases fitting TRBD1. The CDR3 is 15 residues long. Germline CDR1 and CDR2: SGHTA and FQGNSA. Trimming took 5 bases from V and 5 from J; bases not matched to a gene: 8.

In its sample, this clone was seen a few times. The V call is TRBV19, the J call TRBJ2-4; 8 bases align to TRBD1. The CDR3 is 15 amino acids. Germline-derived CDR1 and CDR2 are LNHDA and SQIVND (reference sequence). The ends lost 3 bases at V and 6 bases at J; junction bases unmatched: 7. Here the CDR3 reads CASSITGGMGNIQYF. The CDR3 DNA sequence: TGTGCCAGTAGTATCACAGGGGGTATGGGAAACATTCAGTACTTC.

This clone was detected a few times. The genes are TRBV7-2 and TRBJ1-3; 7 bases match TRBD1. Germline CDR1 is SGHTA and CDR2 is FQGNSA. V lost 5 bases and J lost 0; bases outside the gene matches: 1. This CDR3 region has 14 residues. Here the CDR3 reads CASSRTGSGNTIYF. The CDR3 nucleotides are TGTGCCAGCAGCCGGACAGGCTCTGGAAACACCATATATTTT.

V and J are TRBV6-5 and TRBJ1-1; 8 bases are a match to TRBD1. Germline CDR1 is MNHEY and CDR2 is SVGAGI. This CDR3 has 11 amino acids. Unmatched junction bases numbered 5, after V lost 6 bases and J lost 11 bases. The DNA of the CDR3 is TGTGCCAGCAGATGGGACAGGTTCGCTTTCTTT. Translated, it gives CASRWDRFAFF.